The clone carrying this T cell receptor (beta chain) was observed at least ten times. What it binds is not known. The CDR3 runs 14 residues. Trimming cost V 4 bases and J 4 bases; bases outside gene matches: 4. Each CDR3 protein gets one entry after TCRdb re-called the 5' RACE reads with MiXCR. The sample includes more than 650,000 distinct CDR3 sequences, around 5.7% of them seen just once. These data belong to a study of identical twins. General study points: Out-of-frame beta sequences exhibited a weaker degree of excess twin sharing.

This receptor was obtained from a man aged 18 to 30 in good health. The rearrangement links TRBV12-3 or TRBV12-4 to TRBJ1-2; 9 nucleotides agree with TRBD1. Sequencing used naive T cells sorted from blood. This CDR3 reads CASSYGTGIYGYTF. The DNA for the CDR3 is TGTGCCAGCAGTTACGGGACAGGGATCTATGGCTACACCTTC.